The rows below give T cell receptor beta chains drawn from one sample of a study of T cell changes during pregnancy in multiple sclerosis. Sequencing was performed with immunoSEQ multiplex PCR; in TCRdb, only in-frame clones are kept and a portion is missing. The table lists about 73,000 clones, 92% of them singletons. This sample comprised peripheral blood, obtained in the third trimester of pregnancy. These receptors were obtained from a female donor in good health, enrolled as a control in a pregnancy study. CDR3s include the opening cysteine and the closing phenylalanine or tryptophan. The D gene is left open where the match is weak. Clone size is shown for a subset of rows, as once, few, many or a class of expanded clone.

size,V,D,J,DNA,CDR3
NA,TRBV21-1,NA,TRBJ2-1,TGTGCCAGCAGCAATTCTCAGCGCGGGAGAGTTTTCAATGAGCAGTTCTTC,CASSNSQRGRVFNEQFF
once,TRBV19,NA,TRBJ1-1,TGTGCCAGTAGTCCCTCAGGGTACAACACTGAAGCTTTCTTT,CASSPSGYNTEAFF
NA,TRBV7-6,TRBD2,TRBJ2-1,TGTGCCAGCAGCACACCCCCGGGGGGGGCGGGGCCTTACAATGAGCAGTTCTTC,CASSTPPGGAGPYNEQFF
NA,TRBV29-1,NA,TRBJ2-5,TGCAGTACCTCCCTCGGGGAGACCCAGTACTTC,CSTSLGETQYF
NA,TRBV5-6,TRBD2,TRBJ2-7,TGTGCCAGCAGCCCGGGGGGACTAGCGTCCTACGAGCAGTACTTC,CASSPGGLASYEQYF
NA,TRBV6-4,TRBD2,TRBJ2-2,TGTGCCAGCAGTGACGGGAGGGACACCGGGGAGCTGTTTTTT,CASSDGRDTGELFF
NA,TRBV9,NA,TRBJ1-2,TGTGCCAGCAGCGCAAGGGCCGGGGGGCAATATGGCTACACCTTC,CASSARAGGQYGYTF
NA,TRBV7-2,NA,TRBJ2-5,TGTGCCAGCAGCTTAAACTACGGGGTATCGGCAGAGACCCAGTACTTC,CASSLNYGVSAETQYF
NA,TRBV29-1,TRBD1,TRBJ2-5,TGCAGCGTCGGACAGGGGGCGGAGACCCAGTACTTC,CSVGQGAETQYF
NA,TRBV30,TRBD1,TRBJ2-5,TGTGCCTGCAAACCGGGACAGGGAGGCTCGGAGACCCAGTACTTC,CACKPGQGGSETQYF
NA,TRBV29-1,TRBD1,TRBJ2-5,TGCAGCGTTACTCCGGGACAGGGGGAGGAGCAGTACTTC,CSVTPGQGEEQYF
NA,TRBV7-3,TRBD1,TRBJ1-1,TGTGCCAGCAGCCTACGGTCGGACAGGGGGCGAGGGTGGAACACTGAAGCTTTCTTT,CASSLRSDRGRGWNTEAFF
NA,TRBV2,NA,TRBJ2-2,TGTGCCAGCAGGTTAGCGAACACCGGGGAGCTGTTTTTT,CASRLANTGELFF
NA,TRBV7-2,NA,TRBJ2-3,TGTGCCAGCAGCTTAGAGGGGAGCACAGATACGCAGTATTTT,CASSLEGSTDTQYF
NA,TRBV11-2,NA,TRBJ2-7,TGTGCCAGCAGCTCAACTACAGGCACCTACGAGCAGTACTTC,CASSSTTGTYEQYF
NA,TRBV30,NA,TRBJ1-1,TGTGCCATAGACGGACTTAACACTGAAGCTTTCTTT,CAIDGLNTEAFF
once,TRBV5-6,TRBD1,TRBJ1-2,TGTGCCAGCACCCCAGCTGTCGACAGGGGGCCCCTCTATGGCTACACCTTC,CASTPAVDRGPLYGYTF
NA,TRBV5-4,NA,TRBJ2-1,TGTGCCAGCAATGAGAACCTCTCCAATGAGCAGTTCTTC,CASNENLSNEQFF
NA,TRBV27,TRBD1,TRBJ2-7,TGTGCCAGCAGTTTTGGACAGGGGGGCTACGAGCAGTACTTC,CASSFGQGGYEQYF
NA,TRBV5-1,TRBD2,TRBJ2-1,TGCGCCAGCAGCCCGACGACTAGCGGGGGCAATGAGCAGTTCTTC,CASSPTTSGGNEQFF
NA,TRBV27,NA,TRBJ1-5,TGTGCCAGCAGCCTGAGCTATAGCAATCAGCCCCAGCATTTT,CASSLSYSNQPQHF
NA,TRBV5-1,TRBD2,TRBJ2-3,TGCGCCAGCAGCTCCGCTAGCGGGGGGGGCACAGATACGCAGTATTTT,CASSSASGGGTDTQYF
NA,TRBV19,TRBD1,TRBJ1-6,TGTGCCAGTAGGTGGCCCCCGGACAGGGTTAATTCACCCCTCCACTTT,CASRWPPDRVNSPLHF
NA,TRBV9,NA,TRBJ2-5,TGTGCCAGCAGCGTAGACTCCGTCCGGGGGACCCAGTACTTC,CASSVDSVRGTQYF
NA,TRBV7-8,NA,TRBJ1-1,TGTGCCAGCAGCCTCAACCTGGCGGGGATGAACACTGAAGCTTTCTTT,CASSLNLAGMNTEAFF
NA,TRBV28,TRBD1,TRBJ1-4,TGTGCCAGCAGTTCCACCGGGACAGGGTTCTCACTGTTTTTT,CASSSTGTGFSLFF
NA,TRBV29-1,TRBD1,TRBJ1-2,TGCAGCGTCAACTATTACAGGGGCCGAGGCTACACCTTC,CSVNYYRGRGYTF
NA,TRBV12-5,NA,TRBJ2-3,TGTGCTAGTGGTCGCAGACTGTTCACAGATACGCAGTATTTT,CASGRRLFTDTQYF
once,TRBV5-1,NA,TRBJ1-1,TGCGCCAGTCAAAACGGCAGGGGGAACACTGAAGCTTTCTTT,CASQNGRGNTEAFF
NA,TRBV2,TRBD2,TRBJ2-2,TGTGCCAGCATTTACACTAGCGGGGCGGTCGGGGAGCTGTTTTTT,CASIYTSGAVGELFF
NA,TRBV27,TRBD2,TRBJ2-7,TGTGCCAGCAGCCCAGGGAGGGGAGCCTACGAGCAGTACTTC,CASSPGRGAYEQYF
NA,TRBV19,TRBD1,TRBJ2-7,TGTGCCAGTAGCCGGACAGGGCAATACGAGCAGTACTTC,CASSRTGQYEQYF
NA,TRBV6-5,TRBD1,TRBJ1-2,TGTGCCAGCAGTTACTGGCGGACAGGCAAAGGTGGCTACACCTTC,CASSYWRTGKGGYTF
NA,TRBV19,TRBD2,TRBJ2-1,TGTGCCAGTAGTAGGGGACTAGCGGATGAGCAGTTCTTC,CASSRGLADEQFF
few,TRBV6-1,TRBD1,TRBJ1-2,TGTGCCAGCAGTGAGAGAGTTAGACAGGGAACGAGCTATGGCTACACCTTC,CASSERVRQGTSYGYTF
NA,TRBV7-6,TRBD2,TRBJ2-1,TGTGCCAGCAGCCGAATAGCGGGACACGACAATGAGCAGTTCTTC,CASSRIAGHDNEQFF
NA,TRBV6-8,TRBD2,TRBJ2-5,TGTGCCAGTGAGCGGGGGGAGGAGACCCAGTACTTC,CASERGEETQYF
few,TRBV7-9,TRBD1,TRBJ1-6,TGTGCCAGCAGCTTAAGTCCTGGCAGGGGGTCACCCCTCCACTTT,CASSLSPGRGSPLHF
few,TRBV4-2,NA,TRBJ1-2,TGTGCCAGCAGCTTCCGGGACAACGGCTACACCTTC,CASSFRDNGYTF
few,TRBV7-8,NA,TRBJ1-1,TGTGCCAGCAGCTTTGTAACAGGAGTGAACACTGAAGCTTTCTTT,CASSFVTGVNTEAFF
NA,TRBV27,TRBD1,TRBJ1-1,TGTGCCAGCAGTGTACAGGGGGCTGAAGCTTTCTTT,CASSVQGAEAFF